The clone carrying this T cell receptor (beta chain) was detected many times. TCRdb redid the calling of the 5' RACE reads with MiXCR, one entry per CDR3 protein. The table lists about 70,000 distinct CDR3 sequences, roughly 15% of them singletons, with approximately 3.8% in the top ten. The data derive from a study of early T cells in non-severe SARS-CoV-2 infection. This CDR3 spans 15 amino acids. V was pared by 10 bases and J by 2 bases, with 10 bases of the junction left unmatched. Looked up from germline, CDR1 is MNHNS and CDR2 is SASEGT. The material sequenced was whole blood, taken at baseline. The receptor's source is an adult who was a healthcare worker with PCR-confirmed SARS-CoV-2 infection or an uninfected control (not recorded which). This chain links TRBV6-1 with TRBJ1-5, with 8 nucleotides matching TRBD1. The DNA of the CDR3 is TGTGCCACAATCGACAGGGGCGGTGGCAATCAGCCCCAGCATTTT. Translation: CATIDRGGGNQPQHF.